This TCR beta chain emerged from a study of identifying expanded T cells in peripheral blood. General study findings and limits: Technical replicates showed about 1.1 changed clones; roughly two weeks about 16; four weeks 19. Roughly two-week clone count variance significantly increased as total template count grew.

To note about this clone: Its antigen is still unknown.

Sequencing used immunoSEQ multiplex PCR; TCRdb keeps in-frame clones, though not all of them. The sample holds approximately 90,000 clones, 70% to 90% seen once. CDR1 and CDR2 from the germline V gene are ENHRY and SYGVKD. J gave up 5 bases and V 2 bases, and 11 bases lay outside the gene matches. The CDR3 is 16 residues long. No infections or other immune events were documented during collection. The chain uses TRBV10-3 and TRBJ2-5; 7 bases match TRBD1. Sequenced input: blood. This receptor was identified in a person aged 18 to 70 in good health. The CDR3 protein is CAISEPLGGASETQYF. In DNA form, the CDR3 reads TGTGCCATCAGTGAGCCCCTAGGGGGCGCATCTGAGACCCAGTACTTC.